This TCR beta chain was documented in a study of OX40 agonist ivuxolimab in advanced cancers. TCRdb keeps only in-frame clones here, not all; method: immunoSEQ multiplex PCR. The top ten hold 1.5% to 2% of the sample, which has about 83,000 clones, 84% seen once. The V end lost 4 bases, the J end lost 0 bases, and 12 bases lay between the germline ends. Germline assignment: CDR1 SGHNT and CDR2 YYREEE (reference sequence). There are 15 residues in the CDR3. This sequence was found in an adult with an advanced solid tumor such as melanoma, head and neck, liver or kidney cancer. The chain is built from TRBV5-4 and TRBJ2-3; tentatively, D is TRBD1 (5 bases). Sequenced here: CD4+ or CD8+ T cells sorted from blood, sampled in a trial of the OX40 agonist ivuxolimab. CDR3 in amino acids: CASSPGHPSTDTQYF. CDR3 sequence (DNA): TGTGCCAGCAGCCCCGGACACCCGAGCACAGATACGCAGTATTTT.